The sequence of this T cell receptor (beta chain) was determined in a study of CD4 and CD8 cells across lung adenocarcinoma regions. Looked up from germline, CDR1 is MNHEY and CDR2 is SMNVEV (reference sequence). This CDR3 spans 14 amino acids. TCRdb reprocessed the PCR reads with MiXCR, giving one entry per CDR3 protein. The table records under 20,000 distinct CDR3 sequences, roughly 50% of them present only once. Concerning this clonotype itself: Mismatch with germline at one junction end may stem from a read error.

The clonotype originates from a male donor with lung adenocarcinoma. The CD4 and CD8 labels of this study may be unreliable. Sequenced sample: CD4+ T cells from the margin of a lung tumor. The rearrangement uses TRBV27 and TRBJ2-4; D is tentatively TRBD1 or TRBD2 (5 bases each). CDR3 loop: CAGIGAGDQDIQYF. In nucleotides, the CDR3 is TGTGCCGGGATCGGGGCCGGGGACCAAGACATCCAGTACTTC.